Listed below are T cell receptor beta chains from one sample, sequenced in a study of blood T cell repertoires in COVID-19. Measured with immunoSEQ multiplex PCR; TCRdb has only the in-frame clones, and not every one. The table has some 80,000 clones, around 81% seen once. The sequenced material came from peripheral blood. Source of these receptors: a human donor in a cohort sampled during active COVID-19. Each CDR3 is given with its conserved first and last residue. D genes are given only for firm matches. The listing skips clone size in some rows; elsewhere it reads once, few, many or a size class.

size | D | J | V | DNA | CDR3
NA | TRBD1 | TRBJ1-2 | TRBV6-5 | TGTGCCAGCAGTCTCCGGGACAGGGTCAAGGGCTACACCTTC | CASSLRDRVKGYTF
NA | TRBD2 | TRBJ2-3 | TRBV5-4 | TGTGCCAGCAGCCTGGGACTAGCGGGGGTGCCAGATACGCAGTATTTT | CASSLGLAGVPDTQYF
once | NA | TRBJ1-1 | TRBV5-1 | TGCGCCAGCAGCTTGAGACCAGGGGAGATGGGCACTGAAGCTTTCTTT | CASSLRPGEMGTEAFF
NA | TRBD1 | TRBJ2-7 | TRBV7-7 | TGTGCTAGCAGCTTAGGACAGGGCGCCCACTACGAGCAGTACTTC | CASSLGQGAHYEQYF
NA | NA | TRBJ2-1 | TRBV27 | TGTGCCAGCGGAGAGGTCATCAATGAGCAGTTCTTC | CASGEVINEQFF
NA | NA | TRBJ2-3 | TRBV5-1 | TGCGCCAGTAACCGGGACACAAACACAGATACGCAGTATTTT | CASNRDTNTDTQYF
NA | TRBD2 | TRBJ2-2 | TRBV5-4 | TGTACTCTCCATAGCGGGAGGACAAACACCGGGGAGCTGTTTTTT | CTLHSGRTNTGELFF
NA | NA | TRBJ1-2 | TRBV30 | TGTGCCTGGAGTGGTATCGGGACTGGCTATGGCTACACCTTC | CAWSGIGTGYGYTF
few | TRBD1 | TRBJ2-1 | TRBV28 | TGTGCCAGCAGTACCCTCGACAGGGGGGGCTACAATGAGCAGTTCTTC | CASSTLDRGGYNEQFF
NA | TRBD2 | TRBJ2-1 | TRBV6-5 | TGTGCCAGTCCGGCGGGAGTTATTGATGAGCAGTTCTTC | CASPAGVIDEQFF
NA | TRBD2 | TRBJ2-3 | TRBV10-3 | TGTGCCATCAGTGGGACACGGACTAGCGGGGGAAGCACAGATACGCAGTATTTT | CAISGTRTSGGSTDTQYF
NA | NA | TRBJ1-1 | TRBV4-3 | TGCGCCAGCAGCCAAGAAGCACAGGGCGGTACTGAAGCTTTCTTT | CASSQEAQGGTEAFF
NA | TRBD1 | TRBJ1-2 | TRBV6-6 | TGTGCCAGCAGTTACGGGGGACAGGGATGGTACACCTTC | CASSYGGQGWYTF
NA | TRBD1 | TRBJ1-1 | TRBV24-1 | TGTGCCACACGGGACAGCCTGAACACTGAAGCTTTCTTT | CATRDSLNTEAFF
NA | NA | TRBJ1-3 | TRBV28 | TGTGCCAGCAGTTTGGGGCCTGGGGACACCATATATTTT | CASSLGPGDTIYF
NA | NA | TRBJ2-2 | TRBV9 | TGTGCCAGCAGCGCCCTCGGGAGCCGACAAATCACCGGGGAGCTGTTTTTT | CASSALGSRQITGELFF
NA | NA | TRBJ2-3 | TRBV2 | TGTGCCAGCAGGCATTTGCGGGACACAGATACGCAGTATTTT | CASRHLRDTDTQYF
NA | NA | TRBJ2-1 | TRBV6-5 | TGTGCCAGCAGCCCCACCGGCGGGCCGTACAATGAGCAGTTCTTC | CASSPTGGPYNEQFF
NA | TRBD2 | TRBJ2-1 | TRBV6-2/TRBV6-3 | TGTGCCAGCAGCGTGCCGGGACTAGCGGGGAATGAGCAGTTCTTC | CASSVPGLAGNEQFF
NA | NA | TRBJ2-2 | TRBV7-2 | TGTGCCAGCAGCTTGACGTTGCAGGGGAACACCGGGGAGCTGTTTTTT | CASSLTLQGNTGELFF
NA | NA | TRBJ2-1 | TRBV19 | TGTGCCAGTAGCACCCTCGGGGGCAATGAGCAGTTCTTC | CASSTLGGNEQFF
NA | NA | TRBJ2-7 | TRBV7-3 | TGTGCCAGCAGCTTTTCGCGGGGATACGAGCAGTACTTC | CASSFSRGYEQYF
NA | NA | TRBJ2-1 | TRBV24-1 | TGTGCCACCAGTGATATGGGGGGTGCAACCCTCTTAGGAGGGCAGTTCTTC | CATSDMGGATLLGGQFF
NA | NA | TRBJ2-1 | TRBV4-3 | TGCGCCAGCAGCCAAGGTAGCGGAAATTACAATGAGCAGTTCTTC | CASSQGSGNYNEQFF
once | TRBD2 | TRBJ2-1 | TRBV7-9 | TGTGCCAGCACCCCGGGACTAGCCCCGCATGAGCAGTTCTTC | CASTPGLAPHEQFF
NA | NA | TRBJ2-2 | TRBV18 | TGTGCCAGCTCACCATTGGGCGACCCGAACACCGGGGAGCTGTTTTTT | CASSPLGDPNTGELFF
NA | NA | TRBJ1-2 | TRBV12-5 | TGTGCTAGTGGTTTCGAGAGTAGTGGCTACACCTTC | CASGFESSGYTF
NA | NA | TRBJ1-5 | TRBV21-1 | TGTGCCAGCAGCAAAAGCCCGACAGGGGTTAGCAATCAGCCCCAGCATTTT | CASSKSPTGVSNQPQHF
NA | TRBD2 | TRBJ2-3 | TRBV5-4 | TGTGCCAGCAGCTTGGTAGCGACTAGCGGGATCATGCCAGATACGCAGTATTTT | CASSLVATSGIMPDTQYF
NA | TRBD1 | TRBJ2-7 | TRBV11-2 | TGTGCCAGCAGCTTCCCGGGACAGGGTACCTACGAGCAGTACTTC | CASSFPGQGTYEQYF
NA | TRBD1 | TRBJ1-5 | TRBV23-1 | TGCGCCAGCAGTCCCCTTGACAGGGGTGGCAATCAGCCCCAGCATTTT | CASSPLDRGGNQPQHF
NA | TRBD1 | TRBJ2-1 | TRBV6-5 | TGTGCCAGCAGTTACCCGGAACAGGGGGCCGCTGAGCAGTTCTTC | CASSYPEQGAAEQFF
NA | TRBD1 | TRBJ2-7 | TRBV7-3 | TGTGCCAGCAGCCCGACAGGGATCTCCTACGAGCAGTACTTC | CASSPTGISYEQYF
NA | NA | TRBJ1-2 | TRBV6-5 | TGTGCCAGCAGTTACGGGGCAGGTTTTGGCTACACCTTC | CASSYGAGFGYTF
NA | NA | TRBJ1-1 | TRBV10-3 | TGTGCCATCACCGACGGAAAACAGGGAAGGACTGAAGCTTTCTTT | CAITDGKQGRTEAFF
NA | NA | TRBJ2-7 | TRBV28 | TGTGCCAGCTATTCGTTGATAGGGGGGGCCAGGGAGCAGTACTTC | CASYSLIGGAREQYF
NA | NA | TRBJ1-1 | TRBV5-1 | TGCGCCAGCTCTTTTTACGGGACACTGAACACTGAAGCTTTCTTT | CASSFYGTLNTEAFF
NA | NA | TRBJ2-1 | TRBV5-1 | TGCGCCAGCAGAGGAAAAAGCGGACTTAGCTCCTACAATGAGCAGTTCTTC | CASRGKSGLSSYNEQFF
NA | TRBD2 | TRBJ2-1 | TRBV7-2 | TGTGCCAGCAGCTTCGTTAGCGGGGACTACAATGAGCAGTTCTTC | CASSFVSGDYNEQFF
few | TRBD2 | TRBJ2-1 | TRBV20-1 | TGCAGTGCTAGTACAGCGGGAGATTCTAATGAGCAGTTCTTC | CSASTAGDSNEQFF
NA | TRBD1 | TRBJ2-5 | TRBV28 | TGTGCCAGCAGTTCGGTCACAGGGGCTAGACAAGAGACCCAGTACTTC | CASSSVTGARQETQYF
NA | NA | TRBJ2-2 | TRBV7-3 | TGTGCCAGCAGCCCGGGACTTTCCACCGGGGAGCTGTTTTTT | CASSPGLSTGELFF
NA | NA | TRBJ1-1 | TRBV5-1 | TGCGCCAGCAGCTTGGGAGGTCCCTCGGCCACTGAAGCTTTCTTT | CASSLGGPSATEAFF
NA | NA | TRBJ1-1 | TRBV11-2 | TGTGCCAGCAGCCGGCGGGACTGGAGTGAAGCTTTCTTT | CASSRRDWSEAFF
NA | NA | TRBJ2-1 | TRBV11-3 | TGTGCCAGCACTCAGGGGGGTAACTACAATGAGCAGTTCTTC | CASTQGGNYNEQFF